A selection of T cell receptor beta chains follows, all from one sample in a study of T cell responses to AZD1222 COVID-19 vaccine. The assay was immunoSEQ multiplex PCR, and TCRdb's table has in-frame clones only and misses some. The sample records under 200,000 clones, 90% being singletons. The sequencing here drew on peripheral blood, taken on day 0 of AZD1222 vaccination. The receptor source for this set is an adult in good health. CDR3s include the opening cysteine and the closing phenylalanine or tryptophan. D genes are given only for firm matches. The size field is filled for only some rows; it gives once, few, many or a size class.

>-|TRBV11-3|-|TRBJ2-3
TGTGCCAGCAGCCCAACGGGAGATACGCAGTATTTT
CASSPTGDTQYF
>-|TRBV19|-|TRBJ2-3
TGTGCCAGTAGTATAGGGAAGGGAGCCACAGATACGCAGTATTTT
CASSIGKGATDTQYF
>-|TRBV12-3/TRBV12-4|-|TRBJ1-2
TGTGCCATGCTCTATGGCTACACCTTC
CAMLYGYTF
>-|TRBV28|-|TRBJ1-1
TGTGCCAGCAGTTTAAATTCCTATATGAACACTGAAGCTTTCTTT
CASSLNSYMNTEAFF
>-|TRBV18|-|TRBJ1-2
TGTGCCAGCTCACCAGAAGTACGAGCTAACTATGGCTACACCTTC
CASSPEVRANYGYTF
>-|TRBV18|-|TRBJ2-1
TGTGCCAGCTCCCCCCTGGGCAATGAGCAGTTCTTC
CASSPLGNEQFF
>-|TRBV12-3/TRBV12-4|-|TRBJ1-2
TGTGCCAGCAGTTTAGCAGATGACTATGGCTACACCTTC
CASSLADDYGYTF
>TRBD1|TRBV9|-|TRBJ2-3
TGTGCCAGCAGCGTACGGCAGGGGGTTAGCACAGATACGCAGTATTTT
CASSVRQGVSTDTQYF
>-|TRBV20-1|-|TRBJ2-3
TGCAGTGCTAGTTCCGCCAGGGAGGTTGCAGATACGCAGTATTTT
CSASSAREVADTQYF
>-|TRBV3-1/TRBV3-2|-|TRBJ2-7
TGTGCCAGCAGCCAAGTGGCCGCGGGGATATACGAGCAGTACTTC
CASSQVAAGIYEQYF
>-|TRBV9|-|TRBJ1-5
TGTGCCTCGGGCGGGGGGGGCGCAGGCAATCAGCCCCAGCATTTT
CASGGGGAGNQPQHF
>TRBD1|TRBV27|once|TRBJ1-5
TGTGCCAGCAGTTCCCTCCAGGGGGCGCAGGAGCATTTT
CASSSLQGAQEHF
>-|TRBV20-1|-|TRBJ1-5
TGCAGTGCTAGTTTCCAAAACAATCAGCCCCAGCATTTT
CSASFQNNQPQHF
>-|TRBV2|-|TRBJ2-2
TGTGCCAGCAGCACACAGGGACGGGCGGAGCTGTTTTTT
CASSTQGRAELFF
>-|TRBV7-2|-|TRBJ2-3
TGTGCCAGCAGCTTAACCCAGGGAACAGATACGCAGTATTTT
CASSLTQGTDTQYF
>-|TRBV5-1|-|TRBJ1-5
TGCGCCAGCAGAGTGGTCGATCAGCCCCAGCATTTT
CASRVVDQPQHF
>TRBD2|TRBV11-3|-|TRBJ2-1
TGTGCCAGCAGCTTACCGGGACTAGCGATAAATGAGCAGTTCTTC
CASSLPGLAINEQFF
>TRBD2|TRBV6-1|-|TRBJ2-5
TGTGCCAGCAGTGAAGCAAAAGCGGGAGTAGAGACCCAGTACTTC
CASSEAKAGVETQYF
>-|TRBV7-6|-|TRBJ2-2
TGTGCCAGCAGCTCAACTGACTCCACCGGGGAGCTGTTTTTT
CASSSTDSTGELFF
>TRBD1|TRBV18|-|TRBJ1-2
TGTGCCAGCTCACCACGACAGGGGCCAGCTAACTATGGCTACACCTTC
CASSPRQGPANYGYTF
>TRBD1|TRBV5-6|-|TRBJ1-1
TGTGCCAGCAGCCCTCGGACAGGGAGGAACACTGAAGCTTTCTTT
CASSPRTGRNTEAFF
>-|TRBV19|-|TRBJ1-5
TGTGCCATTGGGGGGGGAATAAATCAGCCCCAGCATTTT
CAIGGGINQPQHF
>-|TRBV7-8|-|TRBJ2-1
TGTGCCAGCAGCTTAAACAGTGAGCAGTTCTTC
CASSLNSEQFF
>-|TRBV27|-|TRBJ1-3
TGTGCCAGCAGTCCAACATCTCTCGGAAACACCATATATTTT
CASSPTSLGNTIYF
>-|TRBV9|-|TRBJ1-1
TGTGCCAGCAGCGTTGGGCCAGCCCCAAACACTGAAGCTTTCTTT
CASSVGPAPNTEAFF
>-|TRBV7-2|-|TRBJ1-6
TGTGCCAGCAGCTTAGCGAGGGGAAGGAATTGGCACTTT
CASSLARGRNWHF
>-|TRBV5-6|-|TRBJ2-1
TGTGCCAGCGCCTCCGGGCAGGGGCCGTTCTTC
CASASGQGPFF
>-|TRBV7-9|-|TRBJ1-3
TGTGCCAGCAGCACACCCCAAGGAGGAAACACCATATATTTT
CASSTPQGGNTIYF
>-|TRBV9|-|TRBJ1-2
TGTGCCAGCAGCGTACTACAGGGCGACGGCTACACCTTC
CASSVLQGDGYTF
>-|TRBV11-1|-|TRBJ2-1
TGTGCCAGCAGCCTAACGATGGGGAGGTCTACAAGTGAGCAGTTCTTC
CASSLTMGRSTSEQFF
>-|TRBV6-5|-|TRBJ1-5
TGTGCCAGCTGTCAGCGGATAAATCAGCCCCAGCATTTT
CASCQRINQPQHF